This T cell receptor (beta chain) is from a study of T cell responses to AZD1222 COVID-19 vaccine. Comment on this clone: Its antigen is not known. Other DNA variants within this sample encode the same CDR3.

Study conclusions and caveats: Spike-wide vaccine-associated CD4 TCRs dominated at 160-218 and 743-854. Unmutated variant regions are reportedly the target of nearly half of TCRs that are spike-specific. The study sampled repertoires only after the peak T cell response. Of the AZD1222 recipients, only 5 or 6 were seropositive at baseline.

This table comes from immunoSEQ multiplex PCR, and its TCRdb copy is limited to in-frame clones, with some not included. The table lists about 150,000 clones, roughly 90% of them singletons. This CDR3 comprises 12 residues. Per germline, CDR1 SEHNR and CDR2 FQNEAQ (reference sequence). Trimming cost V 3 bases and J 7 bases, with 4 bases left between them. This sample comprised peripheral blood, obtained on day 0 of AZD1222 vaccination. The source is an adult in good health. This chain connects TRBV7-9 to TRBJ1-6; no definite D call. CDR3 loop: CASSLGNSPLHF. The CDR3 bases are TGTGCCAGCAGCTTGGGGAATTCACCCCTCCACTTT.